The 28 T cell receptor beta chains in this list originate from one sample, sequenced in a study of early T cells in non-severe SARS-CoV-2 infection. TCRdb reprocessed the 5' RACE reads via MiXCR and lists one record per CDR3 protein. The data hold some 71,000 distinct CDR3 sequences, with approximately 9.5% observed a single time. Sequenced: whole blood. Receptor source: an adult who was a healthcare worker with PCR-confirmed SARS-CoV-2 infection or an uninfected control (not recorded which).

This clonotype was recorded many times. The chain joins TRBV3-1 to TRBJ1-1, with unresolved D. The CDR3 has 14 amino acids. The V and J ends lost 0 bases and 4 bases respectively, with 9 bases between them. Germline V gene sequence: CDR1 LGHDT, CDR2 YNNKEL (reference sequence). This CDR3 reads CASSQDGRLTEAFF. CDR3 coding DNA: TGTGCCAGCAGCCAAGATGGCAGGCTCACTGAAGCTTTCTTT.

The sample holds many counts of this clonotype. The chain recombines TRBV20-1 with TRBJ2-7, with a possible D match to TRBD2 (5 bases). Germline-derived CDR1 and CDR2 are DFQATT and SNEGSKA (reference sequence). V was pared by 3 bases and J by 4 bases, with 10 bases between. The CDR3 extends over 12 amino acids. The DNA for the CDR3 is TGCAGTGCTAGTTTTCGGGGTTACGAGCAGTACTTC. This codes for CSASFRGYEQYF.

Worth noting for this clonotype: A read error may explain this, as a much larger clone is one base away. The chain has TRBV6-1 and TRBJ2-7; D remains ambiguous. The germline V gene encodes CDR1 MNHNS and CDR2 SASEGT. Trimming took 1 base from V and 9 from J, leaving 7 bases between them. The CDR3 spans 11 residues. CDR3 protein: CASSEDTGQYF. CDR3 sequence (DNA): TGTGCCAGCAGTGAAGACACCGGGCAGTACTTC.

This clonotype was counted at least ten times. V is TRBV5-4 and J is TRBJ2-5; unclear D gene. Germline V gene lookup returns CDR1 SGHNT and CDR2 YYREEE (reference sequence). Trimming took off 1 base at V and 0 bases at J, with 4 bases between the two ends. This CDR3 contains 13 residues. The CDR3, as DNA: TGTGCCAGCAGCTTGCTCAACCAAGAGACCCAGTACTTC. It translates to CASSLLNQETQYF.

This clonotype was seen many times. The rearrangement joins TRBV20-1 to TRBJ2-3; 8 nucleotides agree with TRBD2. Germline trimming cut 6 bases from V and 3 bases from J; bases unmatched to any gene: 11. The CDR3 contains 15 residues. Germline V gene data show CDR1 as DFQATT and CDR2 as SNEGSKA (reference sequence). This CDR3 reads CSALSPRLATDTQYF. In DNA form, the CDR3 reads TGCAGTGCCCTCAGTCCGAGACTAGCGACAGATACGCAGTATTTT.

V and J are TRBV7-9 and TRBJ2-3, with D hard to call. Germline V lookup: CDR1 SEHNR, CDR2 FQNEAQ (reference sequence). The CDR3 consists of 13 residues. Trimming removed 5 bases at V and 8 bases at J, with 14 bases between. The CDR3 DNA is TGTGCCAGCAGCCCCCCTAGAGAGCGTACGCAGTATTTT. Translating it yields CASSPPRERTQYF. Based on the CDR3 plus reference TRBV7-9 and TRBJ2-3, the full variable domain is DTGVSQNPRHKITKRGQNVTFRCDPISEHNRLYWYRQTLGQGPEFLTYFQNEAQLEKSRLLSDRFSAERPKGSFSTLEIQRTEQGDSAMYLCASSPPRERTQYFGPGTRLTVL.

In the case of this clonotype: A much bigger clone sits one base away, suggesting this may be a read error. The chain employs TRBV29-1 and TRBJ2-1; D call uncertain. Germline V gene data show CDR1 as SQVTM and CDR2 as ANQGSEA. This CDR3 is built from 12 residues. Here the CDR3 reads CSAEAMQTEQFF. DNA for the CDR3: TGCAGCGCTGAAGCGATGCAAACGGAGCAGTTCTTC.

The J gene is TRBJ2-7, the V gene TRBV25-1; D is unclear. Germline CDR1 reads MGHDK; CDR2 reads SYGVNS. The CDR3 totals 11 residues. Trimming took 3 bases from V and 7 from J, leaving 7 bases between them. The CDR3 DNA follows: TGTGCCAGCAGTGATACGAAAGAGCAGTACTTC. As protein: CASSDTKEQYF.

This clonotype was picked up a small number of times. The chain uses TRBV11-2 and TRBJ2-2; D remains ambiguous. The V end lost 3 bases, the J end lost 5 bases, and 10 bases lay between the germline ends. This CDR3 contains 14 residues. Germline V gene lookup returns CDR1 SGHAT and CDR2 FQNNGV. In DNA form, the CDR3 reads TGTGCCAGCAGCTTGAAGATGTTAACCGGGGAGCTGTTTTTT. Translated: CASSLKMLTGELFF.

The V gene is TRBV27, the J gene TRBJ1-2, with D possibly TRBD1 on 5 matching bases. Germline V gene lookup returns CDR1 MNHEY and CDR2 SMNVEV (reference sequence). Trimming left V 5 bases short and J 4 bases short, with 17 bases between. The CDR3 contains 15 residues. The CDR3 region has the DNA TGTGCCAGCAGTCGCTCCGCCGGACACATCTATGGCTACACCTTC. Its translation is CASSRSAGHIYGYTF.

There are many counts of this clonotype. The rearrangement links TRBV2 to TRBJ1-3; 10 nucleotides line up with TRBD1. The germline CDR1 and CDR2 sequences are SNHLY and FYNNEI. This CDR3 spans 16 amino acids. Trimming took 8 bases from V and 1 from J; bases not matched to a gene: 8. CDR3 amino acids: CASRTWDRGSGNTIYF. For the CDR3, the DNA is TGTGCCAGCCGAACCTGGGACAGGGGATCTGGAAACACCATATATTTT.

The CDR3: CASSLAFGQGSGEQYF. The CDR3 DNA reads as TGTGCCAGCAGCTTAGCGTTTGGCCAGGGGAGCGGCGAGCAGTACTTC. The rearrangement links TRBV7-2 to TRBJ2-7; tentative D call: TRBD1 (6 bases). Germline lookup yields CDR1 SGHTA and CDR2 FQGNSA. This CDR3 comprises 16 residues. Trimming stripped 0 bases from V and 6 bases from J, with 18 bases between.

The chain carries TRBV5-1 and TRBJ2-5; D may be TRBD2 (5 bases). Between the trimmed V and J ends, which lost 3 bases and 1 base, there was a span of 16 bases. This CDR3 comprises 16 residues. CDR1 is SGHRS and CDR2 is YFSETQ in the germline V gene. The CDR3 sequence is CASSSPHPSGQETQYF. The CDR3, as DNA: TGCGCCAGCAGCTCCCCACATCCGAGCGGCCAAGAGACCCAGTACTTC.

This clonotype was detected a few times. This rearrangement joins TRBV29-1 to TRBJ1-3; no clear D. CDR1 is SQVTM and CDR2 is ANQGSEA in the germline V gene. The CDR3 sequence is 12 residues long. V lost 5 bases and J lost 4, with 9 bases in between. The CDR3, as DNA: TGCAGCGTTCTGACGAGGGGAAACACCATATATTTT. Encoded protein: CSVLTRGNTIYF.

This clonotype was counted only a few times. This rearrangement joins TRBV7-3 to TRBJ2-1; 9 nucleotides agree with TRBD2. CDR1 SGHTA and CDR2 FQGTGA come from the germline V gene. J was trimmed by 4 bases and V by 5 bases; bases with no gene match: 9. The CDR3 spans 16 residues. CDR3 residues: CASSLGLAPPYNEQFF. The CDR3 nucleotides are TGTGCCAGCAGCCTAGGACTAGCGCCACCTTACAATGAGCAGTTCTTC.

This clonotype was detected ten times or more. This chain joins TRBV5-6 and TRBJ1-4, with D possibly being TRBD1 (5 bases). The CDR3 extends over 14 amino acids. CDR1 is SGHDT and CDR2 is YYEEEE in the germline V gene. V was cut by 4 bases and J by 5 bases, with 12 bases left in between. CDR3 DNA: TGTGCCAGCAGCCGACAGCTCTTAAATGAAAAACTGTTTTTT. Its protein product is CASSRQLLNEKLFF. The full variable domain, with the rest looked up from reference TRBV5-6 and TRBJ1-4, is DAGVTQSPTHLIKTRGQQVTLRCSPKSGHDTVSWYQQALGQGPQFIFQYYEEEERQRGNFPDRFSGHQFPNYSSELNVNALLLGDSALYLCASSRQLLNEKLFFGSGTQLSVL.

In this sample, this clonotype turned up a few times. The chain joins TRBV2 to TRBJ2-3; 8 bases line up with TRBD2. Germline V gives CDR1 SNHLY, CDR2 FYNNEI. V gave up 6 bases and J gave up 2 bases; unmatched junction bases: 10. The CDR3 covers 16 residues. For the CDR3, the DNA is TGTGCCAGCAGCGCCAGTACTAGCGGTTCCACAGATACGCAGTATTTT. Its protein product is CASSASTSGSTDTQYF.

There are many counts of this clonotype. The chain joins TRBV6-5 to TRBJ2-2, with 7 bases fitting TRBD2. The J segment lost 2 bases and the V segment lost 2 bases, leaving 14 bases of the junction unmatched. Per germline, CDR1 MNHEY and CDR2 SVGAGI. The CDR3 loop spans 19 amino acids. CDR3 in DNA: TGTGCCAGCAGTTACATTAGGGGAGGGCGGCAACCAAACACCGGGGAGCTGTTTTTT. Encoded protein: CASSYIRGGRQPNTGELFF.

The rearrangement uses TRBV20-1 and TRBJ2-7; D perhaps matches TRBD1 (5 bases). Germline loops: CDR1 DFQATT, CDR2 SNEGSKA (reference sequence). The CDR3 has 14 amino acids. With 5 bases removed from V and 0 bases from J, the gap between germline ends came to 14 bases. The CDR3 DNA reads TGCAGTGCTCACCATACAGGAATCTCCTACGAGCAGTACTTC. It translates to CSAHHTGISYEQYF.

This clonotype was seen only a few times. The rearrangement links TRBV6-5 to TRBJ1-6; 7 positions agree with TRBD1. The V gene's germline CDR1 is MNHEY and CDR2 SVGAGI. CDR3 length: 17 amino acids. Losses at the gene ends were 6 bases for V and 0 bases for J; bases not matched to a gene: 8. The CDR3 protein is CASSRSTGSSYNSPLHF. The CDR3 DNA follows: TGTGCCAGCAGCCGATCGACAGGGAGCTCCTATAATTCACCCCTCCACTTT.

Notes on this clonotype: With a much larger clone just one base away, this may be a read error. In this CDR3 the conserved last residue, phenylalanine or tryptophan, is missing, so a read error is likely. The chain combines TRBV6-5 with TRBJ2-2, with D maybe TRBD1 (6 bases). This CDR3 comprises 14 residues. Trimming stripped 10 bases from V and 9 bases from J, with 21 bases between. In germline, CDR1 is MNHEY, CDR2 SVGAGI. The CDR3 loop is CATIPGQGPRELFL. DNA for the CDR3: TGTGCCACCATCCCGGGACAAGGACCTCGGGAGCTGTTTCTT.

This clonotype appeared many times. The chain has TRBV11-2 and TRBJ2-7; 8 nucleotides line up with TRBD1. Germline V gene lookup returns CDR1 SGHAT and CDR2 FQNNGV. The CDR3 loop spans 16 amino acids. V gave up 5 bases and J gave up 9 bases; unmatched junction bases: 18. The CDR3 reads CASSPRDRGPIMAQYF. Here the CDR3 DNA reads TGTGCCAGCAGCCCTAGAGACAGGGGCCCTATCATGGCGCAGTACTTC.

This clonotype was picked up a small number of times. This sequence joins TRBV7-6 and TRBJ2-7; D is unresolved. The germline V gene encodes CDR1 SGHVS and CDR2 FNYEAQ. The CDR3 contains 9 residues. V lost 9 bases and J lost 2, with 2 bases in between. Here the CDR3 DNA reads TGTGCCAGAGCCTACGAGCAGTACTTC. Translating it yields CARAYEQYF.

The V gene is TRBV5-1, the J gene TRBJ2-2, with D hard to call. Trimming stripped 4 bases from V and 6 bases from J, with 4 bases between. The CDR3 totals 11 residues. Germline loops: CDR1 SGHRS, CDR2 YFSETQ. The CDR3 nucleotides are TGCGCCAGCAGCCCGCCCGGGGAGCTGTTTTTT. As protein: CASSPPGELFF. Full variable domain (outside the CDR3, taken from reference TRBV5-1 and TRBJ2-2): KAGVTQTPRYLIKTRGQQVTLSCSPISGHRSVSWYQQTPGQGLQFLFEYFSETQRNKGNFPGRFSGRQFSNSRSEMNVSTLELGDSALYLCASSPPGELFFGEGSRLTVL.

The rearrangement joins TRBV20-1 to TRBJ2-3; D gene ambiguous. The length of the CDR3 is 14 residues. Germline-derived CDR1 and CDR2 are DFQATT and SNEGSKA (reference sequence). Trimming stripped 1 base from V and 2 bases from J, with 10 bases between. CDR3 in amino acids: CSARVRGITDTQYF. In DNA, the CDR3 is TGCAGTGCTAGAGTCCGTGGAATCACAGATACGCAGTATTTT.

The table lists this clonotype with a few counts. The rearrangement uses TRBV5-1 and TRBJ2-7, with 7 bases aligning to TRBD2. V dropped 1 base and J dropped 1; count of bases not matched to a gene: 5. CDR1 and CDR2 from the germline V gene are SGHRS and YFSETQ. The length of the CDR3 is 15 residues. CDR3 residues: CASSLIPSGSYEQYF. The CDR3 DNA reads as TGCGCCAGCAGCTTGATCCCTAGCGGTTCCTACGAGCAGTACTTC.

The sample holds a few counts of this clonotype. This chain links TRBV7-2 with TRBJ2-7; D unclear. This CDR3 contains 15 residues. Germline loops: CDR1 SGHTA, CDR2 FQGNSA. The V gene lost 1 base and the J gene lost 3 bases, with 13 bases spanning the gap. The CDR3 reads CASSLGVSSNYEQYF. The CDR3 nucleotides read TGTGCCAGCAGCTTAGGGGTCAGTTCGAACTACGAGCAGTACTTC.

This clonotype was observed a handful of times. The J gene is TRBJ2-3, the V gene TRBV25-1; D assignment may be TRBD1 or TRBD2 (5 bases each). There are 15 residues in the CDR3. CDR1 is MGHDK and CDR2 is SYGVNS in the germline V gene. Deletions cut 2 bases from V and 2 bases from J, with 11 bases between. The DNA of the CDR3 is TGTGCCAGCAGTGAACGGTGGGGGTACACAGATACGCAGTATTTT. Protein product: CASSERWGYTDTQYF. The whole variable domain, filled in from reference TRBV25-1 and TRBJ2-3, reads EADIYQTPRYLVIGTGKKITLECSQTMGHDKMYWYQQDPGMELHLIHYSYGVNSTEKGDLSSESTVSRIRTEHFPLTLESARPSHTSQYLCASSERWGYTDTQYFGPGTRLTVL.